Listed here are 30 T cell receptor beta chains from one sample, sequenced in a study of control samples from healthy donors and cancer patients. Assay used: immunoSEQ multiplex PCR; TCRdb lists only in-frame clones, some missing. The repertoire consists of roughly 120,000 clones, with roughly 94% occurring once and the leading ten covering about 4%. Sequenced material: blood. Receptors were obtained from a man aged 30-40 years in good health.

In nucleotides, the CDR3 is TGTGCCAGCTCACGCCAGGGAAATGAGCAGTTCTTC. It codes for CASSRQGNEQFF. V is TRBV18 and J is TRBJ2-1; perhaps TRBD1 as D (5 bases). Germline CDR1 KGHSH, CDR2 LQKENI. This CDR3 is 12 amino acids long. Trimming pared 4 bases from V and 7 bases from J, leaving 8 bases between. Filled out from reference TRBV18 and TRBJ2-1, the complete variable domain reads NAGVMQNPRHLVRRRGQEARLRCSPMKGHSHVYWYRQLPEEGLKFMVYLQKENIIDESGMPKERFSAEFPKEGPSILRIQQVVRGDSAAYFCASSRQGNEQFFGPGTRLTVL.

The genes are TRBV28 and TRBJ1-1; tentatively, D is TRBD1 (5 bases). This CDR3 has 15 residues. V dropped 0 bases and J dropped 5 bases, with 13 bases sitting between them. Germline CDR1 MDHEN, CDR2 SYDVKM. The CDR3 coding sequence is TGTGCCAGCAGTTTATGGAGCGGGGGAGGAACTGAAGCTTTCTTT. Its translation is CASSLWSGGGTEAFF.

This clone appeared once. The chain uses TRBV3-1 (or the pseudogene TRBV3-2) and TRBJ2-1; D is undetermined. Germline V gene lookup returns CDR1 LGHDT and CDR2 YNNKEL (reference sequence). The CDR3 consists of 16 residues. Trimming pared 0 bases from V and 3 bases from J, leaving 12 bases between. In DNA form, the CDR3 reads TGTGCCAGCAGCCAAGATCGAGCGTGGAACTACAATGAGCAGTTCTTC. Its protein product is CASSQDRAWNYNEQFF.

As DNA, the CDR3 is TGTGCCAGCAGCTTAGTGCGCAACACCGGGGAGCTGTTTTTT. Its protein is CASSLVRNTGELFF. The chain carries TRBV7-2 and TRBJ2-2; D is unresolved. Trimming took off 1 base at V and 2 bases at J, with 5 bases between the two ends. The CDR3 length is 14 residues. Germline CDR1 reads SGHTA; CDR2 reads FQGNSA.

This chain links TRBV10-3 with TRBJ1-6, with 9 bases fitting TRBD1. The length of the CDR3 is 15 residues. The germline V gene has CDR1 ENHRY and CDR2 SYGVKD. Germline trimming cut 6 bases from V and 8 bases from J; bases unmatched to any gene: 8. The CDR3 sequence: CAIRAGTGNHSPLHF. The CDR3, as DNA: TGTGCCATCAGGGCCGGGACAGGGAATCATTCACCCCTCCACTTT.

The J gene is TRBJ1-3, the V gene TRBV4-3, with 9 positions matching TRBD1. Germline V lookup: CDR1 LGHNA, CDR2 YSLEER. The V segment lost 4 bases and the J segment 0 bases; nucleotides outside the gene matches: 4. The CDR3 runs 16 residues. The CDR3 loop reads CASSRDRGNSGNTIYF. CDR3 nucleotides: TGCGCCAGCAGCCGAGACAGGGGGAACTCTGGAAACACCATATATTTT.

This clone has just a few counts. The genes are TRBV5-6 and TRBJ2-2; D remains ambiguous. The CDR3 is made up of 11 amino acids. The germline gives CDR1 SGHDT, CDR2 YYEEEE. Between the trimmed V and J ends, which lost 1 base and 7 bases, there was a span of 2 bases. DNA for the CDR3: TGTGCCAGCAGCTTGCACGGGGAGCTGTTTTTT. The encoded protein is CASSLHGELFF. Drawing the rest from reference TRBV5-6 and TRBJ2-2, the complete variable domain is DAGVTQSPTHLIKTRGQQVTLRCSPKSGHDTVSWYQQALGQGPQFIFQYYEEEERQRGNFPDRFSGHQFPNYSSELNVNALLLGDSALYLCASSLHGELFFGEGSRLTVL.

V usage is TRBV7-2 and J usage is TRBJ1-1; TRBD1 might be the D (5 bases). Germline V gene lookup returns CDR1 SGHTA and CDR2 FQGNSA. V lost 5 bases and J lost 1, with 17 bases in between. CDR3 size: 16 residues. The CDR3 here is CASSHGDSGGNTEAFF. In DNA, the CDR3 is TGTGCCAGCAGCCACGGGGACTCCGGAGGGAACACTGAAGCTTTCTTT.

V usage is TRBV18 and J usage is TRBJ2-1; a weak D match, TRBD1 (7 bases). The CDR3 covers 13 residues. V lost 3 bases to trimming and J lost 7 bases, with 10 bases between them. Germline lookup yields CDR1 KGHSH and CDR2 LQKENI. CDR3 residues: CASSPRDRNEQFF. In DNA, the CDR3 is TGTGCCAGCTCACCGCGGGACAGAAATGAGCAGTTCTTC.

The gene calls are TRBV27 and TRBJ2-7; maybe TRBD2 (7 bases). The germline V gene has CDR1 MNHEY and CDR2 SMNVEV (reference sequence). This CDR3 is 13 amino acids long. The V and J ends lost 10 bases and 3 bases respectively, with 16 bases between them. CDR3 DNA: TGTGCCACCTCGCGCGGGGGCATCTACGAGCAGTACTTC. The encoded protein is CATSRGGIYEQYF.

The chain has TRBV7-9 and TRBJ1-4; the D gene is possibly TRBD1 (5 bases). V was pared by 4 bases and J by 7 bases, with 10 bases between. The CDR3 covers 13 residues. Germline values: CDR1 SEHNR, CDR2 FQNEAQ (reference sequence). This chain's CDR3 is CASSSQGAEKLFF. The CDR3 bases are TGTGCCAGCAGCTCTCAGGGCGCTGAAAAACTGTTTTTT. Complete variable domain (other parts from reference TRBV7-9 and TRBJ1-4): DTGVSQNPRHKITKRGQNVTFRCDPISEHNRLYWYRQTLGQGPEFLTYFQNEAQLEKSRLLSDRFSAERPKGSFSTLEIQRTEQGDSAMYLCASSSQGAEKLFFGSGTQLSVL.

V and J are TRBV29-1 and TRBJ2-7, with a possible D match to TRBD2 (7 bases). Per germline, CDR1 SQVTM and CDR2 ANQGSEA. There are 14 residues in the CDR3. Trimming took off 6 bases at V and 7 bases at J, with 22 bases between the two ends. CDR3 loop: CSVVTGGHQGEQYF. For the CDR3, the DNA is TGCAGCGTGGTTACGGGGGGCCACCAAGGGGAGCAGTACTTC.

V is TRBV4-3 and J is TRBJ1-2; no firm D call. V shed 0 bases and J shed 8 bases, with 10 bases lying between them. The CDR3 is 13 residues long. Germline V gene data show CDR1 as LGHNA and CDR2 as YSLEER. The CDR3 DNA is TGCGCCAGCAGCCAAGAGGGGTTAAAGGGCTACACCTTC. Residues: CASSQEGLKGYTF.

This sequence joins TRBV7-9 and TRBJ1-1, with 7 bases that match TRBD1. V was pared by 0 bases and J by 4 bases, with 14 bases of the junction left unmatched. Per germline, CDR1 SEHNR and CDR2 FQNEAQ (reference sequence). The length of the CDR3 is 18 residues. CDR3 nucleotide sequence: TGTGCCAGCAGCTTAGCGGGGGGCGGTGGGACAGCAAGCACTGAAGCTTTCTTT. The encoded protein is CASSLAGGGGTASTEAFF.

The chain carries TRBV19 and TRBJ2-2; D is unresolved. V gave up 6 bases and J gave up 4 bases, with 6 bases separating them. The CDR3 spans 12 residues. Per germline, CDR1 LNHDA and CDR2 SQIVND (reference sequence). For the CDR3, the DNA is TGTGCCAGTAGCTGGGGCACCGGGGAGCTGTTTTTT. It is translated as CASSWGTGELFF.

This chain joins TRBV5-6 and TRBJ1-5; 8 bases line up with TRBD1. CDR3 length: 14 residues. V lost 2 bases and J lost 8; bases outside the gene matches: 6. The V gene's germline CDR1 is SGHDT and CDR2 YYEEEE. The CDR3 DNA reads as TGTGCCAGCAGCTTCGGACAGGGAATTGAGCCCCAGCATTTT. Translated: CASSFGQGIEPQHF.

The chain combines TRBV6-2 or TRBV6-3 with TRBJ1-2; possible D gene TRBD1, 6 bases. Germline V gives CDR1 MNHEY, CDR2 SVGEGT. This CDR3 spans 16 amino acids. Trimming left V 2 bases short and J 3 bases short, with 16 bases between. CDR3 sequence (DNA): TGTGCCAGCAGTTACCGCCCTAGGGGGACACACTATGGCTACACCTTC. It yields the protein CASSYRPRGTHYGYTF.

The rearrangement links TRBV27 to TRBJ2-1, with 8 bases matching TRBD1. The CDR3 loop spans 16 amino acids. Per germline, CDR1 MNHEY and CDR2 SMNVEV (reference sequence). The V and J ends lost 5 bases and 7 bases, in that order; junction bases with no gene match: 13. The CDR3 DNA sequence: TGTGCCAGCAGTAGACAGGGGAGGTTGTTTATGAATGAGCAGTTCTTC. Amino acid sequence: CASSRQGRLFMNEQFF.

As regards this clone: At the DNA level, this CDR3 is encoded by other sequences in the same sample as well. The CDR3, as DNA: TGTGCCAGCAGCTTAGTCGGGGGGAACACTGAAGCTTTCTTT. Its translation is CASSLVGGNTEAFF. The chain has TRBV7-8 and TRBJ1-1; a possible D gene is TRBD1 (5 bases). The germline gives CDR1 SGHVS, CDR2 FQNEAQ. Trimming cost V 1 base and J 1 base, with 7 bases left between them. This CDR3 has 14 residues. The variable domain in full, with the rest retrieved from reference TRBV7-8 and TRBJ1-1, is GAGVSQSPRYKVAKRGQDVALRCDPISGHVSLFWYQQALGQGPEFLTYFQNEAQLDKSGLPSDRFFAERPEGSVSTLKIQRTQQEDSAVYLCASSLVGGNTEAFFGQGTRLTVV.

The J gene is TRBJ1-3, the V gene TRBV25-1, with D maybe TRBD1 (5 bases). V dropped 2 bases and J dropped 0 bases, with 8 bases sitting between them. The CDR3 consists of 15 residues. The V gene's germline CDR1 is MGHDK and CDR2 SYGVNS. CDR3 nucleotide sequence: TGTGCCAGCAGTGAACAGGGCCTCTCTGGAAACACCATATATTTT. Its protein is CASSEQGLSGNTIYF.

CDR3 nucleotide sequence: TGTGCCAGCAGCCAAGGAGGGGGGGCTCAGCCCCAGCATTTT. This sequence encodes CASSQGGGAQPQHF. The J gene is TRBJ1-5, the V gene TRBV4-2; TRBD1 is a possible D gene (6 bases). The length of the CDR3 is 14 residues. Germline lookup yields CDR1 LGHNA and CDR2 YNFKEQ. V shed 1 base and J shed 6 bases, with 10 bases lying between them.

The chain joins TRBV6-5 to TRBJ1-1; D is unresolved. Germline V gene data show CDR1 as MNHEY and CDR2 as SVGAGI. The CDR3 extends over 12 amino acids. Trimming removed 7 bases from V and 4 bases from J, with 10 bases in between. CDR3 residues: CASTQLGTEAFF. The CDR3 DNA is TGTGCCAGCACTCAGTTGGGCACTGAAGCTTTCTTT.

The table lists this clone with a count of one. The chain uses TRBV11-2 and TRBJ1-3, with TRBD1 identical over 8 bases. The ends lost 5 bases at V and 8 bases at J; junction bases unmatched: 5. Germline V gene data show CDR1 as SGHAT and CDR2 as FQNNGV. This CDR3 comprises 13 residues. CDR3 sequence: CASSRTGLDTIYF. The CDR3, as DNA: TGTGCCAGCAGCCGGACAGGGCTGGACACCATATATTTT.

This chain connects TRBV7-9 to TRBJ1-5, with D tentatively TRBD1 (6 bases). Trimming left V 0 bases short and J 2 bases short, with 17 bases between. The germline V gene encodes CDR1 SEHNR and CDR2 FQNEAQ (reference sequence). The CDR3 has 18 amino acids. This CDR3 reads CASSLADGGRVGNQPQHF. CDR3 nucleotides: TGTGCCAGCAGCTTAGCGGATGGGGGGCGCGTTGGCAATCAGCCCCAGCATTTT. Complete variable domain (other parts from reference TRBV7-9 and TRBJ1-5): DTGVSQNPRHKITKRGQNVTFRCDPISEHNRLYWYRQTLGQGPEFLTYFQNEAQLEKSRLLSDRFSAERPKGSFSTLEIQRTEQGDSAMYLCASSLADGGRVGNQPQHFGDGTRLSIL.

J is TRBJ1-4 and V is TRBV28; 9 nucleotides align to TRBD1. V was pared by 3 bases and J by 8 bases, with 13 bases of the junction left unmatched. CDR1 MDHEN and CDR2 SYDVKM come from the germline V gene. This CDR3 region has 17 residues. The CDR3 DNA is TGTGCCAGCAGTTTCCCGGGACAGGGCACGGTTTGGGAAAAACTGTTTTTT. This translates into CASSFPGQGTVWEKLFF.

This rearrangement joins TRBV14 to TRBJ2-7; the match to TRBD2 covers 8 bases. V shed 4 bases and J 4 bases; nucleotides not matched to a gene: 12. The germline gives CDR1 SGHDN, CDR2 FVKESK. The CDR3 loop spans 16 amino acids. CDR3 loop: CASSRRPAGGSYEQYF. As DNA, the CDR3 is TGTGCCAGCAGCCGACGGCCGGCGGGGGGCTCGTACGAGCAGTACTTC.

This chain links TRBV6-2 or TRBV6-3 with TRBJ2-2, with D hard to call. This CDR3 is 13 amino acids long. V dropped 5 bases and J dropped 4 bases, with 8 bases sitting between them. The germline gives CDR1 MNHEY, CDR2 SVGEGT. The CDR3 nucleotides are TGTGCCAGCAGTATGTACGGCACCGGGGAGCTGTTTTTT. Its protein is CASSMYGTGELFF.

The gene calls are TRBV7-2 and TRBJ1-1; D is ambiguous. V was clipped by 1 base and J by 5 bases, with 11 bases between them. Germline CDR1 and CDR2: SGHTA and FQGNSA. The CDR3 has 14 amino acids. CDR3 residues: CASSLGPGQTEAFF. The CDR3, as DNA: TGTGCCAGCAGCTTAGGCCCAGGTCAAACTGAAGCTTTCTTT.

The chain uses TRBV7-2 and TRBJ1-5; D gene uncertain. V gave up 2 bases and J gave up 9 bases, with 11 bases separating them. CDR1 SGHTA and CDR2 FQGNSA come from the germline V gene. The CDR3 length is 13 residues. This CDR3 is CASSLSAGGPQHF. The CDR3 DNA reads TGTGCCAGCAGCTTAAGTGCAGGCGGGCCCCAGCATTTT.

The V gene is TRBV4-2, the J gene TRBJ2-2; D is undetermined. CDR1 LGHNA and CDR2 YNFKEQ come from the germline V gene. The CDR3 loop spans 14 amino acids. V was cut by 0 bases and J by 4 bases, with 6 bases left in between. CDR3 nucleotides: TGTGCCAGCAGCCAAGATCGGGCCACCGGGGAGCTGTTTTTT. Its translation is CASSQDRATGELFF.